A single sample gave rise to the 24 T cell receptor beta chains below, sequenced in a study of blood T cell repertoires in COVID-19. Profiling relied on immunoSEQ multiplex PCR, and the TCRdb table lists in-frame clones only, not all of them. The sample has 150,000 to 200,000 clones, 80% to 85% seen once. Sequenced material: peripheral blood. These receptors all stem from a human donor with acute or convalescent COVID-19. The donor label of this sample is uncertain.

The V gene is TRBV5-1, the J gene TRBJ2-6; D may be TRBD1 (6 bases). CDR1 is SGHRS, CDR2 YFSETQ, per germline. The CDR3 covers 18 residues. The ends were cut back, 1 base at V and 0 bases at J, with 14 bases in the middle. CDR3 nucleotides: TGCGCCAGCAGCTTGTGGACAGCTGCCAACTCTGGGGCCAACGTCCTGACTTTC. Its translation: CASSLWTAANSGANVLTF.

The genes are TRBV7-2 and TRBJ2-1, with 14 bases matching TRBD2. The CDR3 spans 16 residues. Germline V gene sequence: CDR1 SGHTA, CDR2 FQGNSA. V gave up 5 bases and J gave up 5 bases; unmatched junction bases: 5. Written as DNA, the CDR3 is TGTGCCAGCAGCGCGACTAGCGGGGGGGCACACAATGAGCAGTTCTTC. Its translation is CASSATSGGAHNEQFF.

This chain uses TRBV5-1 with TRBJ2-7; a possible D gene is TRBD1 (6 bases). CDR1 is SGHRS, CDR2 YFSETQ, per germline. This CDR3 is built from 15 residues. Trimming shortened V by 1 base and J by 2 bases, and 13 bases separated the two germline ends. CDR3 residues: CASSLWAGTPYEQYF. For the CDR3, the DNA is TGCGCCAGCAGCTTGTGGGCCGGGACACCCTACGAGCAGTACTTC. Variable domain in full (rest from reference TRBV5-1 and TRBJ2-7): KAGVTQTPRYLIKTRGQQVTLSCSPISGHRSVSWYQQTPGQGLQFLFEYFSETQRNKGNFPGRFSGRQFSNSRSEMNVSTLELGDSALYLCASSLWAGTPYEQYFGPGTRLTVT.

This CDR3 reads CASSDQDQETQYF. In DNA, the CDR3 is TGCGCCAGCAGTGATCAGGACCAAGAGACCCAGTACTTC. The gene calls are TRBV10-1 and TRBJ2-5; no firm D call. V dropped 3 bases and J dropped 0 bases, with 5 bases sitting between them. CDR3 length: 13 amino acids. CDR1 WNHNN and CDR2 SYGVQD come from the germline V gene (reference sequence).

This chain uses TRBV18 with TRBJ2-2; 14 bases are a match to TRBD2. CDR3 length: 18 residues. With 3 bases clipped from V and 6 bases from J, the junction kept 9 bases outside the gene matches. Germline V gene sequence: CDR1 KGHSH, CDR2 LQKENI. This CDR3 reads CASSPLGGLAGGSGELFF. CDR3 coding DNA: TGTGCCAGCTCACCCCTAGGCGGACTAGCGGGAGGTTCCGGGGAGCTGTTTTTT.

The chain couples TRBV9 to TRBJ2-7; D gene ambiguous. The CDR3 extends over 17 amino acids. V lost 0 bases and J lost 1, with 17 bases in between. In germline, CDR1 is SGDLS, CDR2 YYNGEE. This CDR3 reads CASSVVDGNPLSYEQYF. In DNA, the CDR3 is TGTGCCAGCAGCGTAGTAGATGGTAACCCCCTATCCTACGAGCAGTACTTC. Supplemented by reference TRBV9 and TRBJ2-7, the full variable domain reads DSGVTQTPKHLITATGQRVTLRCSPRSGDLSVYWYQQSLDQGLQFLIQYYNGEERAKGNILERFSAQQFPDLHSELNLSSLELGDSALYFCASSVVDGNPLSYEQYFGPGTRLTVT.

V is TRBV7-2 and J is TRBJ1-2, with TRBD1 as a possible D gene (5 bases). The CDR3 has 17 residues. The V gene's germline CDR1 is SGHTA and CDR2 FQGNSA. V lost 1 base, J lost 2 bases, and 17 bases lay in between. The CDR3 nucleotides read TGTGCCAGCAGCTTAGTGGCGGGGGGTACCAGAAACTATGGCTACACCTTC. Translating it yields CASSLVAGGTRNYGYTF.

Only one count was recorded for this clone. The chain employs TRBV25-1 and TRBJ1-1; possibly TRBD1 for D (5 bases). The CDR3 is 13 residues long. V was clipped by 5 bases and J by 0 bases, with 7 bases between them. The germline gives CDR1 MGHDK, CDR2 SYGVNS. The CDR3 reads CASSQQVNTEAFF. Written as DNA, the CDR3 is TGTGCCAGCAGTCAACAGGTGAACACTGAAGCTTTCTTT. The full variable domain, completed using reference TRBV25-1 and TRBJ1-1, is EADIYQTPRYLVIGTGKKITLECSQTMGHDKMYWYQQDPGMELHLIHYSYGVNSTEKGDLSSESTVSRIRTEHFPLTLESARPSHTSQYLCASSQQVNTEAFFGQGTRLTVV.

The rearrangement uses TRBV30 and TRBJ1-6; 10 nucleotides align to TRBD1. Germline assignment: CDR1 GTSNPN and CDR2 SVGIG (reference sequence). The CDR3 has 14 amino acids. Trimming removed 0 bases from V and 8 bases from J; junction bases left unmatched: 1. CDR3 amino acids: CAWSVGTGDSPLHF. As DNA, the CDR3 is TGTGCCTGGAGTGTCGGGACAGGGGATTCACCCCTCCACTTT.

The chain couples TRBV5-1 to TRBJ1-2; D may be TRBD1 (6 bases). CDR3 length: 15 residues. Trimming took 6 bases from V and 0 from J, leaving 15 bases between them. The V gene's germline CDR1 is SGHRS and CDR2 YFSETQ. As DNA, the CDR3 is TGCGCCAGCACCACAGGGACACAAGCTAACTATGGCTACACCTTC. It specifies CASTTGTQANYGYTF.

The chain uses TRBV2 and TRBJ1-4; a possible D gene is TRBD1 (5 bases). Per the germline V gene, CDR1 is SNHLY and CDR2 is FYNNEI. The CDR3 spans 14 residues. The V gene lost 3 bases and the J gene lost 8 bases, with 13 bases spanning the gap. The DNA of the CDR3 is TGTGCCAGCAGTGACAGGGTCGGAGGGGAAAAACTGTTTTTT. Protein product: CASSDRVGGEKLFF.

This clone was detected only once. The chain joins TRBV19 to TRBJ2-2, with 7 bases aligning to TRBD1. Germline CDR1 and CDR2: LNHDA and SQIVND (reference sequence). This CDR3 has 17 amino acids. V was clipped by 6 bases and J by 0 bases; unmatched bases: 10. CDR3 sequence: CASSDRVLFANTGELFF. DNA of the CDR3: TGTGCCAGTAGCGACAGGGTACTGTTTGCGAACACCGGGGAGCTGTTTTTT.

The chain joins TRBV5-1 to TRBJ1-2; unclear D gene. V lost 0 bases and J lost 4, with 13 bases in between. This CDR3 has 15 residues. From germline, CDR1 is SGHRS and CDR2 YFSETQ. CDR3 loop: CASSLAEAIPYGYTF. CDR3 coding DNA: TGCGCCAGCAGCTTGGCGGAAGCGATTCCCTATGGCTACACCTTC.

This CDR3 is CASSDGVSRTEAFF. CDR3 nucleotide sequence: TGTGCCAGCAGTGATGGAGTCAGTAGAACTGAAGCTTTCTTT. J is TRBJ1-1 and V is TRBV25-1; unclear D gene. The germline V gene has CDR1 MGHDK and CDR2 SYGVNS. This CDR3 spans 14 amino acids. V was pared by 3 bases and J by 5 bases, with 13 bases between.

This clone was seen a few times. This chain uses TRBV10-3 with TRBJ2-3; D ambiguous. The CDR3 extends over 14 amino acids. The germline V gene encodes CDR1 ENHRY and CDR2 SYGVKD. V was shortened by 6 bases and J by 0 bases, with 10 bases between the two germline ends. The CDR3 sequence: CAIRQTSSTDTQYF. CDR3 coding DNA: TGTGCCATCAGACAGACATCTAGCACAGATACGCAGTATTTT.

The genes are TRBV7-9 and TRBJ1-2; D gene unclear. Per germline, CDR1 SEHNR and CDR2 FQNEAQ (reference sequence). The CDR3 extends over 14 amino acids. V dropped 7 bases and J dropped 5 bases, with 17 bases sitting between them. The CDR3: CASTMMGGLYGYTF. CDR3 bases: TGTGCCAGCACCATGATGGGCGGACTTTATGGCTACACCTTC. Using reference TRBV7-9 and TRBJ1-2 for the parts outside the CDR3, the full variable domain is DTGVSQNPRHKITKRGQNVTFRCDPISEHNRLYWYRQTLGQGPEFLTYFQNEAQLEKSRLLSDRFSAERPKGSFSTLEIQRTEQGDSAMYLCASTMMGGLYGYTFGSGTRLTVV.

The chain links TRBV15 to TRBJ2-1, with 10 bases lining up with TRBD2. Per germline, CDR1 LNHNV and CDR2 YYDKDF (reference sequence). CDR3 size: 19 residues. The trim removed 1 base at V and 7 bases at J, leaving 16 bases unmatched. The CDR3 bases are TGTGCCACCAGCAGAGGGCTATCACGAGCTAGCGGGAGAGCAAATGAGCAGTTCTTC. This codes for CATSRGLSRASGRANEQFF. Full variable domain (missing parts from reference TRBV15 and TRBJ2-1): DAMVIQNPRYQVTQFGKPVTLSCSQTLNHNVMYWYQQKSSQAPKLLFHYYDKDFNNEADTPDNFQSRRPNTSFCFLDIRSPGLGDTAMYLCATSRGLSRASGRANEQFFGPGTRLTVL.

The rearrangement links TRBV29-1 to TRBJ2-6, with D uncertain. From germline, CDR1 is SQVTM and CDR2 ANQGSEA. The CDR3 is 13 amino acids. The germline V and J ends were trimmed by 5 bases and 1 base, with 6 bases remaining between them. CDR3 amino acids: CSVQESGANVLTF. CDR3 nucleotide sequence: TGCAGCGTTCAGGAATCTGGGGCCAACGTCCTGACTTTC.

The chain carries TRBV9 and TRBJ2-2, with D possibly TRBD2 on 6 matching bases. This CDR3 has 16 residues. Trimming stripped 10 bases from V and 3 bases from J, with 22 bases between. Germline CDR1 and CDR2: SGDLS and YYNGEE. The CDR3 loop is CASSGVLGSDTGELFF. As DNA, the CDR3 is TGTGCCTCCTCGGGGGTCCTGGGTTCCGACACCGGGGAGCTGTTTTTT.

The chain combines TRBV20-1 with TRBJ2-1, with D unresolved. This CDR3 is 11 amino acids long. Germline V gene lookup returns CDR1 DFQATT and CDR2 SNEGSKA (reference sequence). V was cut by 2 bases and J by 10 bases, with 9 bases left in between. The CDR3 loop is CSARLLTEQFF. As DNA, the CDR3 is TGCAGTGCTAGACTACTTACGGAGCAGTTCTTC.

The chain uses TRBV29-1 and TRBJ2-7; D might be TRBD1 (6 bases). The CDR3 runs 13 residues. V dropped 3 bases and J dropped 1 base, with 10 bases sitting between them. Germline CDR1 and CDR2: SQVTM and ANQGSEA. As DNA, the CDR3 is TGCAGCGTTGAGTCAGGGGATTCCTACGAGCAGTACTTC. This sequence encodes CSVESGDSYEQYF.

The rearrangement uses TRBV11-3 and TRBJ2-2; D ambiguous. V lost 3 bases and J 6 bases, leaving 8 bases between the germline ends. The V gene's germline CDR1 is SGHNT and CDR2 YENEEA. This CDR3 contains 13 residues. CDR3 DNA sequence: TGTGCCAGCAGCTTGTCCTCCTCCGGGGAGCTGTTTTTT. Translated: CASSLSSSGELFF. Variable domain in full (rest from reference TRBV11-3 and TRBJ2-2): EAGVVQSPRYKIIEKKQPVAFWCNPISGHNTLYWYLQNLGQGPELLIRYENEEAVDDSQLPKDRFSAERLKGVDSTLKIQPAELGDSAVYLCASSLSSSGELFFGEGSRLTVL.

This chain uses TRBV6-1 with TRBJ1-4; TRBD1 is a possible D gene (5 bases). Germline V CDR1 and CDR2: MNHNS, SASEGT. V was clipped by 2 bases and J by 7 bases, with 20 bases between them. This CDR3 has 17 residues. The chain's CDR3 is CASSERQGTGALEKLFF. The CDR3, as DNA: TGTGCCAGCAGTGAACGGCAGGGCACTGGGGCACTTGAAAAACTGTTTTTT.

This chain links TRBV7-2 with TRBJ2-7; D is possibly TRBD2 (6 bases). Germline V gene sequence: CDR1 SGHTA, CDR2 FQGNSA. Trimming took off 4 bases at V and 7 bases at J, with 11 bases between the two ends. The CDR3 sequence is 12 residues long. Here the CDR3 reads CASSSGVGEQYF. CDR3 nucleotides: TGTGCCAGCAGCTCGGGGGTGGGGGAGCAGTACTTC.